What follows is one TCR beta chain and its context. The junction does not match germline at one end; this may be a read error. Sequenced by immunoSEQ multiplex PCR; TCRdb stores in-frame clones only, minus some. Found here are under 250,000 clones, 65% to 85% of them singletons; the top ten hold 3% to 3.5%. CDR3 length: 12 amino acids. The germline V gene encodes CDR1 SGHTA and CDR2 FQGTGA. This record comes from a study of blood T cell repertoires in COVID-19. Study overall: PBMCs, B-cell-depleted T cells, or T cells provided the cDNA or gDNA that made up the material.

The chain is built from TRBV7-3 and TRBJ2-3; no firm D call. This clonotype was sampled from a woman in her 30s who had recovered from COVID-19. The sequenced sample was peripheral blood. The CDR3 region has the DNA TGTGCCAGCAGCCTAACCGGAGATACGCAGTATTTT. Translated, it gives CASSLTGDTQYF.